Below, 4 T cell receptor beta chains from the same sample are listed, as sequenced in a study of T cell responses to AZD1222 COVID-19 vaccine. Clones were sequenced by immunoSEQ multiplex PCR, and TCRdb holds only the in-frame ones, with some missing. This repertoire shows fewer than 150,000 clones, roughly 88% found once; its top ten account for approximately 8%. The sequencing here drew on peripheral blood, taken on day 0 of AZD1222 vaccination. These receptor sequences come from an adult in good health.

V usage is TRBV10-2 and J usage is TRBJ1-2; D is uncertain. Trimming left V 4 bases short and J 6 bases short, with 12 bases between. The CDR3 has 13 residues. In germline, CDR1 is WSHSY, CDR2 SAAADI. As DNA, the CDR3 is TGCGCCAGCAGTGTGCGGCGGAGAGATGGCTACACCTTC. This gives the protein CASSVRRRDGYTF.

In nucleotides, the CDR3 is TGTGCCAGCAGTTGGGAGCCTAGGACAGGGGGGTTGAGGACTGAAGCTTTCTTT. Translating it yields CASSWEPRTGGLRTEAFF. The chain combines TRBV5-5 with TRBJ1-1, with TRBD1 matching 10 bases. Trimming removed 5 bases from V and 5 bases from J; junction bases left unmatched: 18. The CDR3 spans 18 residues. CDR1 is SGHKS and CDR2 is YYEKEE in the germline V gene (reference sequence).

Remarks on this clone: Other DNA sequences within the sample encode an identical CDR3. In nucleotides, the CDR3 is TGTGCCAGCTCACCACAGGGCTCTGGAAACACCATATATTTT. Its protein product is CASSPQGSGNTIYF. The chain employs TRBV18 and TRBJ1-3, with D unclear. Trimming removed 1 base at V and 0 bases at J, with 4 bases between. From germline, CDR1 is KGHSH and CDR2 LQKENI. This CDR3 region has 14 residues.

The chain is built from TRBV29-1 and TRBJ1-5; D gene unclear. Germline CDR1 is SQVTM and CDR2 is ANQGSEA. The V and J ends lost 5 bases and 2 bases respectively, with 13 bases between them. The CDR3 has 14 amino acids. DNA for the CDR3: TGCAGCGTTTCCCCTGGGTATGGCAATCAGCCCCAGCATTTT. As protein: CSVSPGYGNQPQHF.